This T cell receptor beta chain was captured by sequencing in a study of post-analysis software for immune sequencing data. Study-wide background: Progressive-relapsing, secondary progressive and relapsing-remitting multiple sclerosis were among the disease courses included. Notes on the study in general: Compared against controls, patients with multiple sclerosis displayed significantly lower normalized Chao1 diversity. Controls had lower frequencies than patients of four or five TRBV segments, which included TRBV5-6, TRBV5-1 and TRBV20-1. By F measure, strong co-clustering occurred among samples prepared in the same batch.

The TCR beta cDNA libraries carried unique molecular identifiers. Via MiXCR, TCRdb re-called the PCR reads, giving one row per CDR3 protein. The sample contains a few hundred thousand distinct CDR3 sequences, 45% of which appear only once. The CDR3 has 15 amino acids. The germline CDR1 and CDR2 sequences are SGDLS and YYNGEE. About this clonotype itself: Its specificity is unknown. The junction departs from germline at one end; a sequencing error may be responsible.

The V and J genes are TRBV9 and TRBJ1-1, with 7 bases that match TRBD1. This TCR derives from a girl aged 10-17 years with multiple sclerosis. The sample consisted of blood. The CDR3 DNA is TGTGCCTGCAGCGTAGCGGGACAGATGAACACTGAAGCTTTCTTT. It encodes CACSVAGQMNTEAFF.